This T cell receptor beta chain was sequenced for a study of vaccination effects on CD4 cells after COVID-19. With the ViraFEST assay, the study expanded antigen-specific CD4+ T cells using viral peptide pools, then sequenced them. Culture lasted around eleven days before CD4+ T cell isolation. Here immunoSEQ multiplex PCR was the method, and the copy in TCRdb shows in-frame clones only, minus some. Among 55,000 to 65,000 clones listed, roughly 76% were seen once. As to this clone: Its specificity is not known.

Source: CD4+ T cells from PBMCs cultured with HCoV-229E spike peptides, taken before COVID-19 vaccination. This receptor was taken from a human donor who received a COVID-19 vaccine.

CDR3 protein: CASSGYRGDTDTQYF. CDR3 in DNA: TGTGCCAGCAGCGGCTACCGGGGCGACACAGATACGCAGTATTTT. V and J are TRBV6-4 and TRBJ2-3; D is possibly TRBD1 or TRBD2 (5 bases each). V was clipped by 6 bases and J by 2 bases, with 15 bases between them. This CDR3 has 15 residues. In germline, CDR1 is MRHNA, CDR2 SNTAGT.